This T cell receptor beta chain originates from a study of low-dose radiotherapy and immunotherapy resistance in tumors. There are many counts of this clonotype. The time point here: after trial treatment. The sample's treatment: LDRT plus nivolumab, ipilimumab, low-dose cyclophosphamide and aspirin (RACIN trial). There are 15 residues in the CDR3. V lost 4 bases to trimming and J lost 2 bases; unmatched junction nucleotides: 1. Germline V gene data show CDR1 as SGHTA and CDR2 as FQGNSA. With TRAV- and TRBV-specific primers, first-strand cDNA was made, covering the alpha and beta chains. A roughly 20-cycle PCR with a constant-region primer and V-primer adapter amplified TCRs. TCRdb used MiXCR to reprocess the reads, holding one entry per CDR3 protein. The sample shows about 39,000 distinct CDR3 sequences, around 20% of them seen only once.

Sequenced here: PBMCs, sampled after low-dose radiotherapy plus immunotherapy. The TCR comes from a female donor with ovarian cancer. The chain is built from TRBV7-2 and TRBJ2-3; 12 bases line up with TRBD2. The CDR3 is CASSWTSGDTDTQYF. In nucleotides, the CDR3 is TGTGCCAGCAGCTGGACTAGCGGGGACACAGATACGCAGTATTTT. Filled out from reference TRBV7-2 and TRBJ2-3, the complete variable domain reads GAGVSQSPSNKVTEKGKDVELRCDPISGHTALYWYRQSLGQGLEFLIYFQGNSAPDKSGLPSDRFSAERTGGSVSTLTIQRTQQEDSAVYLCASSWTSGDTDTQYFGPGTRLTVL.